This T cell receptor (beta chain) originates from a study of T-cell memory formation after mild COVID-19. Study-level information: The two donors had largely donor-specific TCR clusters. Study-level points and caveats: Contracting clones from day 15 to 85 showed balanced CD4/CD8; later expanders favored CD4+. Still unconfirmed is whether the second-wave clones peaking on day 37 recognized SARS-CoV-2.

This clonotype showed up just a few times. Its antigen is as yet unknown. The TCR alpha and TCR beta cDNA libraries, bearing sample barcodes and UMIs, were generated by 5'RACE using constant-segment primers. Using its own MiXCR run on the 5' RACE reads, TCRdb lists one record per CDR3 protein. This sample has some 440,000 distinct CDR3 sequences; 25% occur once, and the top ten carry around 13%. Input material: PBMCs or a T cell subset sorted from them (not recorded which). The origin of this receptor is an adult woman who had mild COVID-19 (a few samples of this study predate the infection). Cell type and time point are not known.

This CDR3 is CSASGSGKAEQYF. The CDR3 region has the DNA TGCAGTGCTAGTGGTAGCGGGAAGGCCGAGCAGTACTTC. This chain connects TRBV20-1 to TRBJ2-7; TRBD2 matches 8 bases. J was trimmed by 6 bases and V by 3 bases; bases with no gene match: 7. The CDR3 spans 13 residues. Germline V gives CDR1 DFQATT, CDR2 SNEGSKA (reference sequence).